These 9 T cell receptor beta chains share one sample of origin, sequenced in a study of technical replicates of blood from four donors. Repertoires were generated with immunoSEQ multiplex PCR, while TCRdb's copy carries only in-frame clones and drops some. The sample has some 77,000 clones; 85% to 95% are singletons. Source material: T cells isolated from PBMCs. The receptor source for this set is a human donor in good health.

The DNA of the CDR3 is TGTGCCAGCAGTTTAACAGGGGACGCTCAGCCCCAGCATTTT. Protein: CASSLTGDAQPQHF. V is TRBV28 and J is TRBJ1-5, with TRBD1 identical over 7 bases. Germline V lookup: CDR1 MDHEN, CDR2 SYDVKM. The V gene end was trimmed by 2 bases and the J gene end by 6 bases; junction bases not matched to a gene: 4. The length of the CDR3 is 14 residues.

The J gene is TRBJ1-2, the V gene TRBV30; unclear D gene. Looked up from germline, CDR1 is GTSNPN and CDR2 is SVGIG (reference sequence). CDR3 length equals 12 residues. The V and J ends lost 7 bases and 3 bases respectively, with 12 bases between them. The CDR3 sequence is CASSQLDYGYTF. CDR3 sequence (DNA): TGTGCCTCCTCGCAGCTAGACTATGGCTACACCTTC.

The chain is built from TRBV18 and TRBJ1-3; D unclear. CDR1 and CDR2 (germline): KGHSH, LQKENI. This CDR3 spans 14 amino acids. The ends were cut back, 1 base at V and 2 bases at J, with 6 bases in the middle. The CDR3 region has the DNA TGTGCCAGCTCACCACGAGTTGCTGGAAACACCATATATTTT. It codes for CASSPRVAGNTIYF.

This chain joins TRBV28 and TRBJ2-7; a possible D gene is TRBD1 (6 bases). V gave up 4 bases and J gave up 1 base, with 14 bases separating them. Germline V CDR1 and CDR2: MDHEN, SYDVKM. The CDR3 covers 15 residues. The CDR3 nucleotides are TGTGCCAGCAGTTCCCCAGGGGATTCATCCTACGAGCAGTACTTC. Translating it yields CASSSPGDSSYEQYF.

For the CDR3, the DNA is TGTGCCAGCAGTTTATGGGGCGAGGAGCGGGGCTCTAGCACAGATACGCAGTATTTT. Translating gives CASSLWGEERGSSTDTQYF. The chain has TRBV28 and TRBJ2-3; 7 bases match TRBD2. Germline-derived CDR1 and CDR2 are MDHEN and SYDVKM. This CDR3 is 19 amino acids long. Unmatched junction bases numbered 12, after V lost 0 bases and J lost 0 bases.

The rearrangement joins TRBV6-4 to TRBJ1-2; D gene ambiguous. The length of the CDR3 is 14 residues. With 2 bases removed from V and 4 bases from J, the gap between germline ends came to 11 bases. Germline V CDR1 and CDR2: MRHNA, SNTAGT. The CDR3 region has the DNA TGTGCCAGCAGTGACAGACCGGGAGTCTATGGCTACACCTTC. Translating it yields CASSDRPGVYGYTF.

This clone was recorded only once. The chain's CDR3 is CASSLYGDPYEQYF. In DNA form, the CDR3 reads TGTGCCAGCAGCTTATACGGAGACCCCTACGAGCAGTACTTC. V gene TRBV7-8 combines with J gene TRBJ2-7, with D hard to call. This CDR3 spans 14 amino acids. CDR1 is SGHVS and CDR2 is FQNEAQ in the germline V gene. V shed 2 bases and J shed 2 bases, with 10 bases lying between them. Variable domain in full (rest from reference TRBV7-8 and TRBJ2-7): GAGVSQSPRYKVAKRGQDVALRCDPISGHVSLFWYQQALGQGPEFLTYFQNEAQLDKSGLPSDRFFAERPEGSVSTLKIQRTQQEDSAVYLCASSLYGDPYEQYFGPGTRLTVT.

The chain carries TRBV5-1 and TRBJ2-7, with 9 bases aligning to TRBD1. The trim removed 0 bases at V and 6 bases at J, leaving 4 bases unmatched. The CDR3 covers 14 residues. Germline values: CDR1 SGHRS, CDR2 YFSETQ. Here the CDR3 reads CASSLGTGVIEQYF. In DNA, the CDR3 is TGCGCCAGCAGCTTGGGGACAGGGGTGATCGAGCAGTACTTC.

The chain carries TRBV29-1 and TRBJ2-1; tentative D call: TRBD1 (7 bases). The length of the CDR3 is 17 residues. Between the trimmed V and J ends, which lost 3 bases and 4 bases, there was a span of 22 bases. Germline values: CDR1 SQVTM, CDR2 ANQGSEA. In DNA form, the CDR3 reads TGCAGCGTTGAGGGGGTAGGGGCAGGGGGACTTTACAATGAGCAGTTCTTC. Amino acid sequence: CSVEGVGAGGLYNEQFF.